These 20 T cell receptor beta chains share one sample of origin, sequenced in a study of T cells in women clearing cervical HPV infection. Data came from immunoSEQ multiplex PCR; TCRdb stores just in-frame clones and leaves some out. This sample's table reports around 28,000 clones. The specimen sequenced was blood buffy coat. The receptors were gathered from a woman aged 18-70 years with a cervical HPV16 infection that either progressed to CIN3+ or cleared (not recorded which).

Points on this clone: The observed sequence ends 3 residues before the CDR3 terminus, with the missing tail filled in from the germline J gene. The genes are TRBV10-3 and TRBJ2-7, with 8 bases fitting TRBD2. Per the germline V gene, CDR1 is ENHRY and CDR2 is SYGVKD. CDR3 size: 16 residues. V gave up 2 bases and J gave up 5 bases; unmatched junction bases: 11. The CDR3 protein is CAISEAGVSGSHEQYF. The covered CDR3 bases are TGTGCCATCAGTGAGGCGGGGGTAAGCGGGAGCCACGAG.

Comment on this clone: With the read ending 3 residues before the CDR3 end, the germline J gene is used to fill in that end. The chain joins TRBV6-2 or TRBV6-3 to TRBJ2-1, with D hard to call. The CDR3 length is 13 residues. The germline V gene has CDR1 MNHEY and CDR2 SVGEGT. Trimming left V 0 bases short and J 7 bases short, with 7 bases between. The CDR3 sequence: CASSYSAVNEQFF. The CDR3 bases that were read are TGTGCCAGCAGTTACTCGGCAGTAAATGAG.

Details on this clone: The read ends 3 residues shy of where the CDR3 ends; the end is completed using the germline J gene. V usage is TRBV5-1 and J usage is TRBJ1-1; D is possibly TRBD1 (5 bases). Trimming removed 4 bases at V and 1 base at J, with 14 bases between. CDR1 is SGHRS and CDR2 is YFSETQ in the germline V gene. CDR3 length equals 15 residues. The CDR3: CASSPQLGGNTEAFF. The sequenced CDR3 bases are TGCGCCAGCAGCCCGCAGTTGGGGGGGAACACTGAA.

As for this clone: The read comes to an end 3 residues before the CDR3 does, leaving the germline J gene to fill in the end. The rearrangement uses TRBV30 and TRBJ2-3; 8 bases align to TRBD2. The trim removed 4 bases at V and 8 bases at J, leaving 8 bases unmatched. This CDR3 region has 13 residues. Germline V gene lookup returns CDR1 GTSNPN and CDR2 SVGIG (reference sequence). This CDR3 reads CAWIQRERGTQYF. CDR3 DNA, as far as it was read: TGTGCCTGGATACAGCGGGAGCGCGGTACG.

Concerning this clone itself: From the germline J gene comes the end of the CDR3, since the read stops 3 residues before it. V usage is TRBV12-3 or TRBV12-4 and J usage is TRBJ1-1, with a tentative D call TRBD1 (5 bases). V lost 5 bases and J 0 bases, leaving 13 bases between the germline ends. The CDR3 extends over 15 amino acids. The sequenced part of the CDR3 DNA is TGTGCCAGCAGTCCTCTACAGGCCATGAACACTGAA. Protein sequence: CASSPLQAMNTE. The CDR3 reads in full as CASSPLQAMNTEAFF.

A remark on this clone: Read sequence stops 3 residues before the CDR3 end, and the germline J gene provides the missing end. The genes are TRBV18 and TRBJ1-6; D is undetermined. The germline gives CDR1 KGHSH, CDR2 LQKENI. CDR3 size: 14 residues. With 3 bases removed from V and 6 bases from J, the gap between germline ends came to 9 bases. The CDR3 sequence is CASSPSELNSPLHF. The sequenced part of the CDR3 DNA is TGTGCCAGCTCACCGTCCGAACTTAATTCACCC.

Comment on this clone: The sequence runs out 3 residues before the end of the CDR3; the remainder is reconstructed from the germline J gene. This chain uses TRBV5-1 with TRBJ1-6; 9 bases line up with TRBD1. The V gene end was trimmed by 4 bases and the J gene end by 8 bases; junction bases not matched to a gene: 4. CDR3 length: 14 amino acids. From germline, CDR1 is SGHRS and CDR2 YFSETQ. The CDR3 reads CASSTRTGDSPLHF. The CDR3 bases that were read are TGCGCCAGCAGCACTAGGACAGGGGATTCACCC.

Notes on this clone: The observed sequence ends 3 residues before the CDR3 terminus, with the missing tail filled in from the germline J gene. The V call is TRBV6-2 or TRBV6-3, the J call TRBJ1-5; TRBD1 matches 8 bases. Germline lookup yields CDR1 MNHEY and CDR2 SVGEGT. The CDR3 extends over 13 amino acids. After removal of 11 bases from V and 6 bases from J, the junction contained 9 bases not matched to a gene. The CDR3 here is CACGQGLSQPQHF. CDR3 DNA, as far as it was read: TGTGCCTGCGGACAGGGACTATCTCAGCCC.

Turning to this clone: The read ends 3 residues shy of where the CDR3 ends; the end is completed using the germline J gene. The rearrangement links TRBV4-2 to TRBJ2-5; D perhaps matches TRBD1 (5 bases). CDR1 LGHNA and CDR2 YNFKEQ come from the germline V gene. The V gene lost 5 bases and the J gene lost 1 base, with 14 bases spanning the gap. CDR3 length: 15 amino acids. Here the CDR3 reads CASSRLTETQETQYF. Incomplete CDR3 DNA: TGTGCCAGCAGCAGATTGACAGAAACCCAAGAGACC.

With respect to this clone: The CDR3 end falls 3 residues outside the read, so it is completed with the germline J gene. The genes are TRBV7-2 and TRBJ2-1; 8 bases are shared with TRBD2. The ends lost 5 bases at V and 8 bases at J; junction bases unmatched: 11. Germline CDR1 reads SGHTA; CDR2 reads FQGNSA. The CDR3 is made up of 15 amino acids. The CDR3 sequence is CASSPQAGGVDEQFF. CDR3 DNA, as far as it was read: TGTGCCAGCAGCCCCCAGGCGGGGGGTGTGGATGAG.

On this clone: The read gets to within 3 residues of the CDR3 end, and the germline J gene fills in the rest. The rearrangement joins TRBV2 to TRBJ2-5; 9 positions agree with TRBD2. The CDR3 spans 16 residues. V lost 7 bases, J lost 1 base, and 10 bases stayed unmatched. CDR1 is SNHLY, CDR2 FYNNEI, per germline. The CDR3 loop reads CASTPQASGAQETQYF. The CDR3 DNA, read in part, is TGTGCCAGCACTCCTCAGGCTAGCGGGGCCCAAGAGACC. The variable domain in full, completed from reference TRBV2 and TRBJ2-5, reads EPEVTQTPSHQVTQMGQEVILRCVPISNHLYFYWYRQILGQKVEFLVSFYNNEISEKSEIFDDQFSVERPDGSNFTLKIRSTKLEDSAMYFCASTPQASGAQETQYFGPGTRLLVL.

Concerning this clone: The sequenced fragment ends 3 residues before the CDR3 boundary, so the rest is inferred from the germline J gene. The V call is TRBV7-6, the J call TRBJ2-7; D uncertain. This CDR3 has 14 amino acids. Between the trimmed V and J ends, which lost 1 base and 0 bases, there was a span of 7 bases. Germline V gene lookup returns CDR1 SGHVS and CDR2 FNYEAQ. The CDR3 DNA, read in part, is TGTGCCAGCAGCTTAGGGGCGAGCTCCTACGAG. Translated: CASSLGASSYE. The complete CDR3 reads CASSLGASSYEQYF.

In regard to this clone: The read comes to an end 3 residues before the CDR3 does, leaving the germline J gene to fill in the end. This sequence joins TRBV5-1 and TRBJ1-5, with D perhaps TRBD1 (6 bases). Trimming removed 5 bases at V and 2 bases at J, with 14 bases between. Germline V CDR1 and CDR2: SGHRS, YFSETQ. The CDR3 totals 15 residues. The sequenced CDR3 bases are TGCGCCAGCAGGAGGACAGCCGGGGGCAATCAGCCC. Translated: CASRRTAGGNQP. The whole CDR3 region reads CASRRTAGGNQPQHF.

Partial CDR3 DNA: TGCGCCAGCAGCTTGACAGGGTTGATGGCTGGGGCCAACGTC. This sequence encodes CASSLTGLMAGANV. In full, the CDR3 is CASSLTGLMAGANVLTF. The chain joins TRBV5-1 to TRBJ2-6; a possible D gene is TRBD1 (6 bases). The read falls 3 residues short of the CDR3 end, and the missing part is taken from the germline J gene. The V and J ends lost 1 base and 2 bases respectively, with 13 bases between them. Per the germline V gene, CDR1 is SGHRS and CDR2 is YFSETQ. The CDR3 sequence is 17 residues long.

With regard to this clone: The sequence runs out 3 residues before the end of the CDR3; the remainder is reconstructed from the germline J gene. This chain joins TRBV30 and TRBJ1-5; 7 bases align to TRBD1. This CDR3 region has 14 residues. Germline lookup yields CDR1 GTSNPN and CDR2 SVGIG (reference sequence). V was pared by 2 bases and J by 4 bases, with 5 bases of the junction left unmatched. Incomplete CDR3 DNA: TGTGCCTGGAGTAGGGACAGCGGAAATCAGCCC. Protein: CAWSRDSGNQP. The entire CDR3 protein reads CAWSRDSGNQPQHF.

Remarks on this clone: The read halts 3 residues ahead of the CDR3 end, with the missing end drawn from the germline J gene. The V and J genes are TRBV19 and TRBJ2-7; D may be TRBD1 (6 bases). The ends were cut back, 5 bases at V and 1 base at J, with 12 bases in the middle. CDR1 LNHDA and CDR2 SQIVND come from the germline V gene (reference sequence). CDR3 size: 14 residues. The CDR3 spells CASSPRQDSYEQYF. Incomplete CDR3 DNA: TGTGCCAGTAGTCCACGACAGGATTCCTACGAG.

As regards this clone: The CDR3 end is not reached by the read, which stops 3 residues before it; the germline J gene fills it in. V is TRBV20-1 and J is TRBJ2-1; 14 positions match TRBD2. Trimming took 0 bases from V and 9 from J; bases not matched to a gene: 7. CDR3 length: 16 residues. Per germline, CDR1 DFQATT and CDR2 SNEGSKA (reference sequence). CDR3 bases read: TGCAGTGCTAGAGAGGAGGGGACTAGCGGGAGAGCTGAG. Translating it yields CSAREEGTSGRAE. The full CDR3 is CSAREEGTSGRAEQFF.

Worth noting for this clone: The read ends 3 residues early relative to the CDR3; the germline J gene fills the gap. V gene TRBV7-9 combines with J gene TRBJ2-1; D is unresolved. Germline loops: CDR1 SEHNR, CDR2 FQNEAQ (reference sequence). V lost 6 bases, J lost 3 bases, and 12 bases lay in between. The CDR3 is made up of 14 amino acids. Partial CDR3 DNA: TGTGCCAGCAGTGAGTCTATAAGCTACAATGAG. Translation gives CASSESISYNE. The full CDR3 is CASSESISYNEQFF.

About this clone itself: The sequence runs out 3 residues before the end of the CDR3; the remainder is reconstructed from the germline J gene. This chain joins TRBV13 and TRBJ1-1; TRBD1 agrees at 8 bases. The germline V gene encodes CDR1 PRHDT and CDR2 FYEKMQ (reference sequence). J lost 2 bases, V lost 5 bases, and 4 bases had no gene match. The CDR3 contains 14 residues. CDR3 DNA, as far as it was read: TGTGCCAGCAGCGCCGGACAGGGAAACACTGAA. As protein: CASSAGQGNTE. The full CDR3 reads CASSAGQGNTEAFF. Combining the CDR3 with reference TRBV13 and TRBJ1-1 gives the whole variable domain AAGVIQSPRHLIKEKRETATLKCYPIPRHDTVYWYQQGPGQDPQFLISFYEKMQSDKGSIPDRFSAQQFSDYHSELNMSSLELGDSALYFCASSAGQGNTEAFFGQGTRLTVV.

As to this clone: The missing CDR3 end, 3 residues past where the read stops, is filled in from the germline J gene. The chain is built from TRBV6-4 and TRBJ2-2; D remains unclear. The CDR3 has 14 amino acids. Per the germline V gene, CDR1 is MRHNA and CDR2 is SNTAGT. Trimming pared 2 bases from V and 4 bases from J, leaving 8 bases between. The CDR3 protein is CASSDRVSTGELFF. Incomplete CDR3 DNA: TGTGCCAGCAGTGACCGGGTCAGCACCGGGGAG.